Listed below are T cell receptor beta chains from one sample, sequenced in a study of blood T cells in healthy people across ages. TCRdb analysed the 5' RACE reads with MiXCR anew, one entry per CDR3 protein. The data hold around 940,000 distinct CDR3 sequences, with approximately 50% observed a single time. The sequencing sample was made of blood. All receptors come from a woman aged 60-70 years in good health. Both conserved end residues are part of each CDR3. D genes are given only for firm matches. Clone size is not always given. Where it is, it says once, few, many or a class for expanded clones.

V	size	D	J	CDR3	DNA
TRBV28	NA	NA	TRBJ2-1	CASSSGLTLSSYNEQFF	TGTGCCAGCAGTTCGGGACTGACTCTTAGCTCCTACAATGAGCAGTTCTTC
TRBV9	NA	NA	TRBJ2-5	CASSPPPRGETQYF	TGTGCCAGCAGCCCGCCTCCCCGGGGAGAGACCCAGTACTTC
TRBV7-2	once	NA	TRBJ1-6	CASSGTGTQNSPLHF	TGTGCCAGCAGCGGAACCGGGACACAAAATTCACCCCTCCACTTT
TRBV4-1	NA	TRBD1	TRBJ2-7	CASSQDTGVYEQYF	TGCGCCAGCAGCCAAGATACAGGGGTTTACGAGCAGTACTTC
TRBV4-1	few	NA	TRBJ2-4	CASSQGTQNIQYF	TGCGCCAGCAGCCAAGGGACTCAAAACATTCAGTACTTC
TRBV6-1	few	NA	TRBJ2-6	CASTTGQSWISGANVLTF	TGTGCCAGCACCACAGGACAGAGCTGGATATCTGGGGCCAACGTCCTGACTTTC
TRBV5-6	NA	TRBD1	TRBJ2-7	CASRTDRGGNYEQYF	TGTGCCAGCAGGACCGACAGGGGTGGGAACTACGAGCAGTACTTC
TRBV7-9	NA	NA	TRBJ1-1	CASSLNGDTEAFF	TGTGCCAGCAGCTTAAACGGAGACACTGAAGCTTTCTTT
TRBV5-1	few	NA	TRBJ2-1	CASSLAPLRNEQFF	TGCGCCAGCAGCTTGGCACCTCTACGAAATGAGCAGTTCTTC
TRBV7-9	NA	TRBD1	TRBJ2-3	CASSLATTGTADTQYF	TGTGCCAGCAGCTTAGCCACAACCGGGACAGCCGATACGCAGTATTTT
TRBV6-6	NA	TRBD2	TRBJ2-1	CASSYGGRALNEQFF	TGTGCCAGCAGTTACGGCGGGAGGGCCTTGAATGAGCAGTTCTTC
TRBV29-1	NA	TRBD1	TRBJ2-7	CIVAGGSPNTYEQYF	TGCATCGTTGCAGGGGGCAGCCCCAACACCTACGAGCAGTACTTC
TRBV4-1	few	TRBD1	TRBJ2-5	CASGQGVETQYF	TGCGCCAGCGGACAGGGCGTAGAGACCCAGTACTTC
TRBV12-3/TRBV12-4	NA	TRBD1	TRBJ1-2	CASRAGQADRDTF	TGTGCCAGCAGGGCGGGACAGGCCGACCGAGACACCTTC
TRBV7-9	NA	NA	TRBJ1-3	CASSFGAASGSGNTIYF	TGTGCCAGCAGCTTTGGGGCCGCGTCGGGCTCTGGAAACACCATATATTTT
TRBV7-9	NA	TRBD1	TRBJ1-2	CASSSQPGQLANYGYTF	TGTGCCAGCAGCTCCCAGCCGGGACAGTTAGCTAACTATGGCTACACCTTC
TRBV25-1	NA	NA	TRBJ2-5	CASSELWPPVEQYF	TGTGCCAGCAGTGAATTGTGGCCGCCGGTGGAGCAGTACTTC
TRBV12-3/TRBV12-4	NA	NA	TRBJ1-6	CASSLQFGGQNSPLHF	TGTGCCAGCAGCCTGCAATTCGGGGGTCAGAATTCACCCCTCCACTTT
TRBV28	few	TRBD2	TRBJ2-5	CASSSVAGVSETQYF	TGTGCCAGCAGTTCCGTAGCGGGGGTATCAGAGACCCAGTACTTC
TRBV9	NA	NA	TRBJ2-6	CASSASQSSGANVLTF	TGTGCCAGCAGCGCCTCACAGAGCTCTGGGGCCAACGTCCTGACTTTC
TRBV15	NA	NA	TRBJ2-7	CATSSPSFSYEQYF	TGTGCCACCAGCTCCCCTAGCTTCTCCTACGAGCAGTACTTC
TRBV4-3	NA	TRBD1	TRBJ2-7	CASSQDLDRFYNEQYF	TGCGCCAGCAGCCAAGATTTGGACAGGTTCTACAATGAGCAGTACTTC
TRBV6-2/TRBV6-3	few	NA	TRBJ2-5	CASNSLGTPQETQYF	TGTGCCAGCAACTCCCTCGGGACTCCCCAAGAGACCCAGTACTTC
TRBV6-5	NA	TRBD2	TRBJ2-1	CASSLRMTSGSVYNEQFF	TGTGCCAGCAGTTTGCGTATGACTAGCGGGAGTGTTTACAATGAGCAGTTCTTC
TRBV6-6	NA	NA	TRBJ1-4	CASSSGNSGHEKLFF	TGTGCCAGCAGTTCGGGGAACTCGGGGCATGAAAAACTGTTTTTT
TRBV4-1	NA	TRBD1	TRBJ2-3	CASSLQAGTGISTGTQYF	TGCGCCAGCAGCCTGCAAGCCGGGACAGGGATTAGCACAGGTACGCAGTATTTT
TRBV27	NA	NA	TRBJ2-3	CASSSPRVLDSSTDTQYF	TGTGCCAGCAGTTCCCCGAGGGTCCTAGATTCTAGCACAGATACGCAGTATTTT
TRBV2	NA	NA	TRBJ2-3	CASIRPSREQYF	TGTGCCAGCATACGACCATCTCGCGAGCAGTACTTT
TRBV6-2/TRBV6-3	once	NA	TRBJ2-7	CASRQITQDSGRQYF	TGTGCCAGCCGCCAGATTACCCAAGACAGCGGTCGGCAGTACTTC
TRBV6-6	NA	NA	TRBJ2-3	CARRSGRSTDTQYF	TGTGCCAGAAGGAGCGGACGGAGCACAGATACGCAGTATTTT
TRBV28	once	NA	TRBJ1-1	CASSLWGTNTEAFF	TGTGCCAGCAGTTTATGGGGGACGAACACTGAAGCTTTCTTT
TRBV27	few	TRBD1	TRBJ2-3	CASRYRGGTDTQYF	TGTGCCAGCCGTTACAGGGGCGGTACCGATACGCAGTATTTT
TRBV10-3	few	TRBD1	TRBJ1-6	CAISQIDRGRSPLHF	TGTGCCATCAGTCAGATTGACAGGGGTCGTTCACCCCTCCACTTT
TRBV5-6	few	NA	TRBJ2-4	CASSSDWKNIQYF	TGTGCCAGCAGCTCGGACTGGAAAAACATTCAGTACTTC
TRBV28	few	TRBD1	TRBJ2-3	CASSLPGQSTDTQYF	TGTGCCAGCAGCCTCCCGGGACAGAGCACAGATACGCAGTATTTT
TRBV20-1	NA	NA	TRBJ2-5	CSARSTYQETQYF	TGCAGTGCTAGGTCAACGTACCAAGAGACCCAGTACTTC
TRBV19	NA	TRBD1	TRBJ2-5	CASSTPGTGKETQYF	TGTGCCAGTAGCACCCCGGGGACAGGAAAAGAGACCCAGTACTTC
TRBV27	NA	NA	TRBJ2-1	CASSPGTSLMEFF	TGTGCCAGCAGCCCTGGGACAAGCCTGATGGAGTTCTTC
TRBV7-9	NA	TRBD2	TRBJ2-5	CASSVVAGPQETQYF	TGTGCCAGCAGCGTGGTAGCGGGGCCTCAAGAGACCCAGTACTTC
TRBV6-5	NA	NA	TRBJ2-7	CARRWGGGEQYF	TGTGCCAGGAGGTGGGGGGGCGGCGAGCAGTACTTC
TRBV7-2	few	NA	TRBJ2-5	CASTLTPGEETQYF	TGTGCCAGCACCCTTACGCCGGGGGAAGAGACCCAGTACTTC
TRBV27	NA	NA	TRBJ2-7	CASSFGTQGYEQYF	TGTGCCAGCAGTTTTGGAACCCAGGGGTACGAGCAGTACTTC
TRBV12-3/TRBV12-4	NA	NA	TRBJ2-3	CASSLDGQHNTQYF	TGTGCCAGCAGTTTAGATGGCCAACACAATACGCAGTATTTT
TRBV5-4	NA	NA	TRBJ2-5	CASSFLGHETQYF	TGTGCCAGCAGCTTTCTCGGTCACGAGACCCAGTACTTC
TRBV12-3/TRBV12-4	NA	TRBD1	TRBJ2-7	CASSHAGTGGSLEQYF	TGTGCCAGCAGTCATGCCGGGACAGGGGGCTCGTTAGAGCAGTACTTC
TRBV4-1	many	NA	TRBJ1-2	CASSPAGPSNYGYTF	TGCGCCAGCAGCCCCGCGGGCCCATCTAACTATGGCTACACCTTC
TRBV7-9	NA	NA	TRBJ1-5	CASSKAGLQGNQPQHF	TGTGCCAGCAGTAAAGCGGGTTTGCAGGGCAATCAGCCCCAGCATTTT